The clone carrying this T cell receptor (beta chain) occurred many times. iRepertoire HTBI primers and Arm-PCR of CDR3 regions built TCR beta libraries. Via MiXCR, TCRdb re-called the multiplex PCR reads, giving one row per CDR3 protein. The repertoire has about 400,000 distinct CDR3 sequences, about 17% of them found once; the top ten carry 20% to 25%. The sample originates from a study of regulatory T cells in long-lasting Graves disease. Time point in this sample: newly diagnosed GD, antithyroid drugs for less than 3 months. PBMC-extracted RNA yielded the TCR library. The same data also contributed to another study, on T cells in Graves' hyperthyroidism and ophthalmopathy.

The sequence was obtained from a woman between 18 and 30 years old with Graves disease. The source was peripheral blood mononuclear cells (PBMCs), collected at new diagnosis, from a patient treated with antithyroid drugs.

The CDR3 DNA reads TGTGCCAGCAGTTTAGCGACGGGGGGTCGCAATCAGCCCCAGCATTTT. It translates to CASSLATGGRNQPQHF. This chain joins TRBV12-3 or TRBV12-4 and TRBJ1-5, with a possible D match to TRBD1 (5 bases). V shed 0 bases and J shed 2 bases, with 11 bases lying between them. CDR3 length: 16 residues.